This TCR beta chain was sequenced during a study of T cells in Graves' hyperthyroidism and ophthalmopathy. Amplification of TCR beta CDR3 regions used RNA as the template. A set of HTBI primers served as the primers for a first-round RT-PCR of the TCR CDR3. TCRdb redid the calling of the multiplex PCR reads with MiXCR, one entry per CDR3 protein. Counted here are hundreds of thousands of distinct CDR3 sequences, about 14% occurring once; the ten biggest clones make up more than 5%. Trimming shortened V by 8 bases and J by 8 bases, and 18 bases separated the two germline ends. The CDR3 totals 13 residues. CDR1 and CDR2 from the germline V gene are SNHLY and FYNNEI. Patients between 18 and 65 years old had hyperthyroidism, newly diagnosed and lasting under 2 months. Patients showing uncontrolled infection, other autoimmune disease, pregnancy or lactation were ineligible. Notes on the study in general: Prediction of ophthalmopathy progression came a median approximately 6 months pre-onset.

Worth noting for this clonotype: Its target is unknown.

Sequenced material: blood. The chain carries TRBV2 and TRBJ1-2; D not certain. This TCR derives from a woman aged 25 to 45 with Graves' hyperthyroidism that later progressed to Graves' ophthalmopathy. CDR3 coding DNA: TGTGCCAGCCTTTTCACACTTCTGGGGGGCTACACCTTC. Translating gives CASLFTLLGGYTF.